This T cell receptor beta chain was sequenced for a study of blood T cell repertoires in COVID-19. The CDR3 runs 14 residues. Germline V gene lookup returns CDR1 LGHDT and CDR2 YNNKEL (reference sequence). Trimming stripped 4 bases from V and 4 bases from J, with 13 bases between. In the study's own analysis: By means of reference gene primer amplification, nucleated cell counts were estimated. Clones were read by immunoSEQ multiplex PCR, and TCRdb kept only the in-frame ones, dropping some. Clone size and V and J calls were adopted from that table, with D and trimming inferred from the DNA. The table has more than 55,000 clones, approximately 78% seen once.

This TCR came from an elderly woman with acute or convalescent COVID-19. The V and J genes are TRBV3-1 (or the pseudogene TRBV3-2) and TRBJ1-2, with a weak D call TRBD1 (5 bases). Input material: peripheral blood. The CDR3 nucleotides read TGTGCCAGCAGCCCGGGCGGGGGGTTCTATGGCTACACCTTC. Translation: CASSPGGGFYGYTF.